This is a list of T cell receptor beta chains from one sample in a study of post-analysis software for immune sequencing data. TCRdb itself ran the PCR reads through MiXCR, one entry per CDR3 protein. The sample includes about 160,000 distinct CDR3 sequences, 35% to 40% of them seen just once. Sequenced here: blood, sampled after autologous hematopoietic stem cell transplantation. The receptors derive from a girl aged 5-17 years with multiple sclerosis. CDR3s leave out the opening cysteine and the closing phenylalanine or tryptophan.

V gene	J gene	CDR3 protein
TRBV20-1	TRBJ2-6	SARDLAASGANVLT
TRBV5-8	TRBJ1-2	ASSSDRDYYGYT
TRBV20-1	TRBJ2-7	SARGGQGIYEQY
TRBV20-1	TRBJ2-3	SARAGGINTQY
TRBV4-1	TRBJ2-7	ASSQETSAPSYEQY
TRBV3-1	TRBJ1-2	ASSQDRTGYYGYT
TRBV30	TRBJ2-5	AWNRGGQETQY
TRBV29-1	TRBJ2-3	SVGPLGPARTDTQY
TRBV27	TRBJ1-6	ASSLASQGNSNSPLH
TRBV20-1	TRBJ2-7	SARVLSYEQY
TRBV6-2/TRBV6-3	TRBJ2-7	ASSYEQGVYEQY
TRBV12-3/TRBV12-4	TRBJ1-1	ASSKTGGLTEAF
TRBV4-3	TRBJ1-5	ASSRGGGPQH
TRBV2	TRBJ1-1	ASFGGAITEAF
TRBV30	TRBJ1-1	AWSKRVNTEAF
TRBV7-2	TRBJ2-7	ASSSISSGIGDEQY
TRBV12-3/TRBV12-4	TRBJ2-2	ASRPMGTGELF
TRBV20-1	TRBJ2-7	SADRLHPYEQY
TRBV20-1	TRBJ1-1	SARTARNTEAF
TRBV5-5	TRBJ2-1	ASSLVENPPYNEQF
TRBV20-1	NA	SASSVTGGNIQY
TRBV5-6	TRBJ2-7	ASSLPGTGSYEQY
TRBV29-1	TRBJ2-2	SVIGSGELF
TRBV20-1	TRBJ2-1	SATDGGTGYNEQF
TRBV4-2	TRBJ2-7	ASSQEGDRNYEQY
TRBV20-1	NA	SAGAAEFPPYEQY
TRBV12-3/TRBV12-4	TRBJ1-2	ASSLTGDYGYT
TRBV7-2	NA	ASSLGGVTEQY
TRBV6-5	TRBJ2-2	ASSYSQGQGAVTGELF
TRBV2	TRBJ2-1	ASSEIVSYNEQF
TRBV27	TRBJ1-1	ASSLGGWRTEAF
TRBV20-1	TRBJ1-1	SASGTGRGIMNTEAF
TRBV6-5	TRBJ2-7	ATAIRALKFREQY
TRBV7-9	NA	ASSLARTGLETQY
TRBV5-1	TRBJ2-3	ASSLIPSTDTQY
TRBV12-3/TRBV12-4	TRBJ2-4	ASSFTGNRAKNIQY
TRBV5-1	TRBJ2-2	ASSLGQGTGELF
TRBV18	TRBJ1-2	ASSPPPGTENSYT
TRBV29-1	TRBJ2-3	SAMRAKTLTDTQY
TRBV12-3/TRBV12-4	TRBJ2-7	ASSLNSGPSYEQY
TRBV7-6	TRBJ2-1	ASSHEPSGNEQF
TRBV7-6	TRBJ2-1	ASSPKGPGYNEQF
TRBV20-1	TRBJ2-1	SATSHRGVLDEQF
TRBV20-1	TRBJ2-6	SAMARQTGANVLT
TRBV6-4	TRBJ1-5	ASSDSSGQPQH
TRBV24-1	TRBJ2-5	ATSDPPIGQGQY